The 13 T cell receptor beta chains presented below share a single source sample, sequenced in a study of T cell responses to AZD1222 COVID-19 vaccine (dated by TCRdb to the early 2020s). The library was prepared using the immunoSEQ multiplex PCR assay. Drawn from immuneACCESS, this table holds only the in-frame rearrangements with V and J called that TCRdb kept. Clones are partly lost; checked studies trace under half to an unresolved V gene and leave the rest unexplained. The sample table shows 75,000 to 100,000 clones, and almost 90% are seen once. The ten largest clonotypes hold 10% to 13% of the sample. This specimen's time point label, per the study, means: baseline before first vaccination. The treatment or condition label, as the study defines it: meningococcal conjugate vaccine given as trial control. The specimen comprised peripheral blood, sampled on day 0 of MenACWY control vaccination. All receptors come from an adult in good health.

The V gene is TRBV5-4, the J gene TRBJ1-1; 7 nucleotides match TRBD1. The length of the CDR3 is 14 residues. Losses at the gene ends were 5 bases for V and 5 bases for J; bases not matched to a gene: 9. Germline CDR1 reads SGHNT; CDR2 reads YYREEE (reference sequence). This CDR3 is CASSSTGEKTEAFF. The CDR3 DNA reads as TGTGCCAGCAGTTCAACAGGGGAGAAGACTGAAGCTTTCTTT.

This rearrangement joins TRBV7-3 to TRBJ1-6; weak D call: TRBD1 (5 bases). Trimming cost V 1 base and J 5 bases, with 6 bases left between them. The germline CDR1 and CDR2 sequences are SGHTA and FQGTGA. This CDR3 spans 14 amino acids. The CDR3 bases are TGTGCCAGCAGCTTAAAAGGGGATAATTCACCCCTCCACTTT. Translated: CASSLKGDNSPLHF.

V and J are TRBV7-2 and TRBJ1-4, with TRBD1 identical over 7 bases. Looked up from germline, CDR1 is SGHTA and CDR2 is FQGNSA. CDR3 size: 16 residues. The V gene end was trimmed by 1 base and the J gene end by 3 bases; junction bases not matched to a gene: 5. The CDR3 reads CASSLEGASANEKLFF. The CDR3 DNA reads TGTGCCAGCAGCTTAGAGGGGGCATCGGCTAATGAAAAACTGTTTTTT.

This rearrangement joins TRBV12-3 or TRBV12-4 to TRBJ2-1; D is ambiguous. The CDR3 length is 12 residues. With 5 bases removed from V and 6 bases from J, the gap between germline ends came to 8 bases. This CDR3 is CASSLSFNEQFF. CDR3 nucleotides: TGTGCCAGCAGTCTTTCTTTCAATGAGCAGTTCTTC.

This clone was found a few times. V is TRBV19 and J is TRBJ2-5; the D gene is possibly TRBD2 (6 bases). The CDR3 totals 14 residues. The germline gives CDR1 LNHDA, CDR2 SQIVND (reference sequence). Deletions cut 9 bases from V and 2 bases from J, with 16 bases between. In DNA form, the CDR3 reads TGTGCCAGCAAACTGACTAGTTCACAAGAGACCCAGTACTTC. This sequence encodes CASKLTSSQETQYF.

The chain carries TRBV14 and TRBJ1-3; D is perhaps TRBD1 (5 bases). This CDR3 has 16 amino acids. CDR1 is SGHDN and CDR2 is FVKESK in the germline V gene. V dropped 4 bases and J dropped 0 bases, with 13 bases sitting between them. The CDR3 DNA is TGTGCCAGCAGCCGCGACAGTCTGGGCTCTGGAAACACCATATATTTT. Translating gives CASSRDSLGSGNTIYF.

This chain links TRBV10-3 with TRBJ2-7, with D possibly being TRBD2 (5 bases). Per the germline V gene, CDR1 is ENHRY and CDR2 is SYGVKD. With 3 bases removed from V and 3 bases from J, the gap between germline ends came to 9 bases. The CDR3 is 13 amino acids. CDR3 protein: CAISEGGGYEQYF. CDR3 coding DNA: TGTGCCATCAGTGAAGGCGGAGGCTACGAGCAGTACTTC.

The CDR3 DNA follows: TGCGCCAGCAGCCAAGACCTGGGGGGACAGGGGAGGGACATTCAGTACTTC. Encoded protein: CASSQDLGGQGRDIQYF. The chain employs TRBV4-3 and TRBJ2-4; 10 nucleotides match TRBD1. Germline CDR1 and CDR2: LGHNA and YSLEER. The J segment lost 8 bases and the V segment lost 0 bases, leaving 10 bases of the junction unmatched. This CDR3 is 17 amino acids long.

This chain uses TRBV7-3 with TRBJ1-2, with D uncertain. The CDR3 has 13 amino acids. Germline V gene sequence: CDR1 SGHTA, CDR2 FQGTGA. Trimming removed 1 base at V and 0 bases at J, with 3 bases between. CDR3 DNA sequence: TGTGCCAGCAGCTTAAACGCTAACTATGGCTACACCTTC. Protein: CASSLNANYGYTF.

About this clone itself: Other DNA variants within this sample encode the same CDR3. This chain connects TRBV6-4 to TRBJ2-1; 7 bases are shared with TRBD1. V shed 8 bases, J shed 5 bases, and the junction held 3 bases outside the gene matches. Germline V gene sequence: CDR1 MRHNA, CDR2 SNTAGT. CDR3 length equals 12 residues. In DNA, the CDR3 is TGTGCCAGCGGCCAGGGGGACAATGAGCAGTTCTTC. This encodes CASGQGDNEQFF.

The chain couples TRBV5-5 to TRBJ1-6; the match to TRBD1 covers 9 bases. Germline V gene data show CDR1 as SGHKS and CDR2 as YYEKEE (reference sequence). The CDR3 is 14 amino acids. After removal of 0 bases from V and 9 bases from J, the junction contained 1 base not matched to a gene. DNA of the CDR3: TGTGCCAGCAGCTTGGAGGACAGGGGTTCACCCCTCCACTTT. As protein: CASSLEDRGSPLHF. Together with reference TRBV5-5 and TRBJ1-6, the CDR3 gives the full variable domain: DAGVTQSPTHLIKTRGQQVTLRCSPISGHKSVSWYQQVLGQGPQFIFQYYEKEERGRGNFPDRFSARQFPNYSSELNVNALLLGDSALYLCASSLEDRGSPLHFGNGTRLTVT.

This clone occurred once. V and J are TRBV11-1 and TRBJ1-1, with D hard to call. CDR1 SGHAT and CDR2 FQDESV come from the germline V gene (reference sequence). The CDR3 totals 12 residues. The ends were cut back, 5 bases at V and 10 bases at J, with 14 bases in the middle. CDR3 nucleotide sequence: TGTGCCAGCAGCCCCCCTGGAGTGGGAGCTTTCTTT. As protein: CASSPPGVGAFF.

This chain uses TRBV7-2 with TRBJ1-4, with TRBD1 as a possible D gene (5 bases). CDR3 size: 14 residues. The V end lost 5 bases, the J end lost 3 bases, and 10 bases lay between the germline ends. Per the germline V gene, CDR1 is SGHTA and CDR2 is FQGNSA. The DNA for the CDR3 is TGTGCCAGCAGCATTCAGGGCTCTAATGAAAAACTGTTTTTT. Its protein product is CASSIQGSNEKLFF.